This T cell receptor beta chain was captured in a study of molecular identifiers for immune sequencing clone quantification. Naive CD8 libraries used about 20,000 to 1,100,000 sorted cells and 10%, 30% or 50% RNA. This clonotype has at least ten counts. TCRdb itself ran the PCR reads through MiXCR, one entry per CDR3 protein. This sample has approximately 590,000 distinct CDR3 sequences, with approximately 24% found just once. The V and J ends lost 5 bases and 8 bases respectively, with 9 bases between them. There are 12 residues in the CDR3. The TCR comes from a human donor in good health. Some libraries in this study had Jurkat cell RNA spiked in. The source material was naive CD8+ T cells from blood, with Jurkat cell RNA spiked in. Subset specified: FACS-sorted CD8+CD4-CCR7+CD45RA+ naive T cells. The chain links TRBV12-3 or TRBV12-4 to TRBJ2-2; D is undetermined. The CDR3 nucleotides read TGTGCCAGCAGTCTCGTAGGGGGGGAGCTGTTTTTT. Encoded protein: CASSLVGGELFF.